Described below is a single T cell receptor beta chain sequence and its context. This sample stems from a study of blood T cell repertoires in COVID-19. Study-wide background: The analysed material was cDNA or gDNA that came from T cells, B-cell-depleted T cells, or PBMCs.

The germline V and J ends were trimmed by 4 bases and 7 bases, with 16 bases remaining between them. The CDR3 covers 14 residues. Germline V gene lookup returns CDR1 SEHNR and CDR2 FQNEAQ (reference sequence). In the original workflow: Reference gene primer amplification yielded estimated nucleated cell counts. The protocol was immunoSEQ multiplex PCR, while the TCRdb copy is restricted to in-frame clones and leaves out a portion. V, J and clone size are taken as reported in that table, and D and trimming were inferred from the DNA itself. There are 95,000 to 110,000 clones in the sample; approximately 90% occur only once, and 1% to 1.5% lies in the top ten.

Sequenced input: peripheral blood. The receptor's source is a woman aged 30 to 39 with acute or convalescent COVID-19. The chain uses TRBV7-9 and TRBJ1-1, with a weak D call TRBD1 (5 bases). The CDR3 sequence is CASSSVKGPVEAFF. The CDR3 DNA reads as TGTGCCAGCAGCTCAGTTAAGGGGCCTGTTGAAGCTTTCTTT.